This passage covers 30 T cell receptor beta chains from one sample sequenced in a study of T-cell reconstitution after alpha-beta-depleted transplantation in children. Unique molecular identifiers tagged the TCRbeta library. TCRdb reanalysed the PCR reads using MiXCR and keeps one entry per CDR3 protein. The table shows roughly 280,000 distinct CDR3 sequences, with roughly 10% occurring only once. Sequences were derived from peripheral blood, sampled 180 days after TCRalphabeta/CD19-depleted stem cell transplant. The receptor set was obtained from a male patient aged 2-10 years who had a stem cell transplant for chronic granulomatous disease, so the T cells may come from the graft donor.

This clonotype was picked up a small number of times. With a much larger clone just one base away, this may be a read error. The V gene is TRBV24-1, the J gene TRBJ2-3, with 8 nucleotides matching TRBD1. Germline V gene sequence: CDR1 KGHDR, CDR2 SFDVKD. The CDR3 spans 14 residues. Trimming cost V 4 bases and J 1 base; bases outside gene matches: 0. The CDR3 loop is CATSETGGTDTQYF. DNA of the CDR3: TGTGCCACCAGTGAGACAGGGGGCACAGATACGCAGTATTTT.

This clonotype was recorded at least ten times. The rearrangement joins TRBV20-1 to TRBJ2-7; unclear D gene. The CDR3 is 15 amino acids. Trimming cost V 2 bases and J 3 bases, with 17 bases left between them. The germline V gene encodes CDR1 DFQATT and CDR2 SNEGSKA (reference sequence). CDR3 DNA: TGCAGTGCTAGAAGCGCGGAGTTCTTGGTCTACGAGCAGTACTTC. It specifies CSARSAEFLVYEQYF.

This clonotype was found many times. The genes are TRBV7-9 and TRBJ2-3; 7 nucleotides match TRBD1. V lost 6 bases, J lost 0 bases, and 6 bases stayed unmatched. Germline assignment: CDR1 SEHNR and CDR2 FQNEAQ (reference sequence). The length of the CDR3 is 15 residues. The CDR3 here is CASSLGQYSTDTQYF. Written as DNA, the CDR3 is TGTGCCAGCAGTTTGGGACAGTATAGCACAGATACGCAGTATTTT.

At least ten counts were recorded for this clonotype. This rearrangement joins TRBV5-1 to TRBJ2-1; D perhaps matches TRBD2 (7 bases). V lost 3 bases and J lost 4, with 14 bases in between. The CDR3 spans 15 residues. In germline, CDR1 is SGHRS, CDR2 YFSETQ. The CDR3 reads CASSYQGGGYNEQFF. The DNA for the CDR3 is TGCGCCAGCAGCTATCAAGGGGGGGGATACAATGAGCAGTTCTTC.

This clonotype was counted at least ten times. The chain joins TRBV3-1 to TRBJ1-6; 7 bases map to TRBD1. The junction had 9 bases not matched to a gene; V was cut back by 10 bases and J by 9 bases. This CDR3 region has 13 residues. Germline CDR1 reads LGHDT; CDR2 reads YNNKEL (reference sequence). This chain's CDR3 is CATRTGDGSPLHF. CDR3 nucleotides: TGTGCCACCCGAACAGGGGATGGTTCACCCCTCCACTTT. The full variable domain, completed using reference TRBV3-1 and TRBJ1-6, is DTAVSQTPKYLVTQMGNDKSIKCEQNLGHDTMYWYKQDSKKFLKIMFSYNNKELIINETVPNRFSPKSPDKAHLNLHINSLELGDSAVYFCATRTGDGSPLHFGNGTRLTVT.

Ten or more counts support this clonotype. Germline and junction disagree at one end, which may indicate a read error. The chain is built from TRBV7-7 and TRBJ2-3; 8 nucleotides align to TRBD2. In germline, CDR1 is SSHAT, CDR2 FNYEAQ (reference sequence). CDR3 size: 15 residues. The CDR3 loop is CASSRTGGVTDTQYF. The CDR3 DNA reads TGTGCTAGCAGCCGGACCGGGGGGGTCACAGATACGCAGTATTTT.

This clonotype was detected many times. The chain joins TRBV10-3 to TRBJ2-7; D not certain. Germline V gives CDR1 ENHRY, CDR2 SYGVKD. This CDR3 region has 13 residues. The V end lost 3 bases, the J end lost 4 bases, and 10 bases lay between the germline ends. The DNA for the CDR3 is TGTGCCATCAGTGATAACTCCCGTTACGAGCAGTACTTC. Protein: CAISDNSRYEQYF.

This clonotype was seen ten or more times. This chain uses TRBV5-5 with TRBJ2-7, with TRBD1 matching 9 bases. The CDR3 consists of 17 residues. After removal of 5 bases from V and 5 bases from J, the junction contained 17 bases not matched to a gene. Germline V gives CDR1 SGHKS, CDR2 YYEKEE (reference sequence). Here the CDR3 reads CASSMGQGASLLDEQYF. Here the CDR3 DNA reads TGTGCCAGCAGTATGGGACAGGGCGCTTCTTTACTGGACGAGCAGTACTTC.

This clonotype was seen many times. The rearrangement joins TRBV6-5 to TRBJ2-4, with 9 bases aligning to TRBD2. The CDR3 totals 16 residues. Looked up from germline, CDR1 is MNHEY and CDR2 is SVGAGI. V gave up 8 bases and J gave up 3 bases; unmatched junction bases: 11. The chain's CDR3 is CASFTQGLASKNIQYF. The CDR3 nucleotides read TGTGCCAGCTTTACTCAAGGACTAGCGAGCAAAAACATTCAGTACTTC.

This clonotype was seen at least ten times. The chain employs TRBV5-6 and TRBJ2-7, with TRBD1 as a possible D gene (5 bases). Trimming shortened V by 4 bases and J by 4 bases, and 15 bases separated the two germline ends. The CDR3 is 14 amino acids. The germline CDR1 and CDR2 sequences are SGHDT and YYEEEE. This CDR3 reads CASSLGRGSYEQYF. In DNA form, the CDR3 reads TGTGCCAGCAGCCTCGGTAGGGGAAGTTACGAGCAGTACTTC.

This clonotype was recorded at least ten times. The chain joins TRBV7-6 to TRBJ2-7, with TRBD2 identical over 9 bases. The germline CDR1 and CDR2 sequences are SGHVS and FNYEAQ. J gave up 3 bases and V 7 bases, and 10 bases lay outside the gene matches. This CDR3 is built from 15 residues. The CDR3 DNA reads as TGTGCCAGCAAGCCCGCGGCGGGAGGGCACTACGAGCAGTACTTC. This encodes CASKPAAGGHYEQYF.

This clonotype was observed many times. The chain couples TRBV15 to TRBJ2-7; D is perhaps TRBD1 (7 bases). Per the germline V gene, CDR1 is LNHNV and CDR2 is YYDKDF (reference sequence). This CDR3 is built from 18 residues. V lost 1 base, J lost 0 bases, and 19 bases lay in between. CDR3 DNA: TGTGCCACCAGCAGAGGGGGGGCAGGGGGACCGAGCTCCTACGAGCAGTACTTC. It translates to CATSRGGAGGPSSYEQYF.

This clonotype was recorded many times. CDR3 residues: CASSPGTSSYEQYF. The DNA for the CDR3 is TGTGCCAGCTCACCCGGGACTAGCTCCTACGAGCAGTACTTC. The chain couples TRBV12-3 or TRBV12-4 to TRBJ2-7, with TRBD2 matching 8 bases. Trimming at V came to 8 bases and at J to 0 bases, leaving 6 bases not matched to a gene. The CDR3 is 14 residues long.

This clonotype was observed many times. This chain joins TRBV20-1 and TRBJ2-7; 7 bases agree with TRBD1. The CDR3 is 13 amino acids. CDR1 is DFQATT, CDR2 SNEGSKA, per germline (reference sequence). V lost 5 bases to trimming and J lost 0 bases; unmatched junction nucleotides: 4. CDR3 in amino acids: CSAEDRTSYEQYF. In nucleotides, the CDR3 is TGCAGTGCTGAGGACAGGACCTCCTACGAGCAGTACTTC.

At least ten counts were recorded for this clonotype. This chain joins TRBV3-1 and TRBJ1-6, with 8 bases aligning to TRBD1. CDR3 length: 15 residues. With 0 bases clipped from V and 13 bases from J, the junction kept 8 bases outside the gene matches. From germline, CDR1 is LGHDT and CDR2 YNNKEL (reference sequence). The CDR3 is CASSQDDRQGSPLHF. The CDR3 DNA is TGTGCCAGCAGCCAAGACGACAGACAGGGGAGTCCCCTCCACTTT.

As regards this clonotype: This sequence may be a read error, since a much larger clone differs from it by one base. The rearrangement uses TRBV12-3 or TRBV12-4 and TRBJ2-4; 7 bases are a match to TRBD2. The ends lost 4 bases at V and 5 bases at J; junction bases unmatched: 14. CDR3 length equals 17 residues. In nucleotides, the CDR3 is TGTGCCAGCAGTTATACCCCGGGACTAACAACGGAAAACATTCAGTACTTC. This encodes CASSYTPGLTTENIQYF.

This clonotype was picked up many times. The J gene is TRBJ2-1, the V gene TRBV20-1; D ambiguous. The CDR3 has 12 amino acids. Germline lookup yields CDR1 DFQATT and CDR2 SNEGSKA (reference sequence). Trimming pared 5 bases from V and 10 bases from J, leaving 15 bases between. CDR3 protein: CSALHRLGEQFF. CDR3 DNA: TGCAGTGCTCTCCACCGGCTGGGAGAGCAGTTCTTC.

This clonotype was recorded at least ten times. The chain joins TRBV4-1 to TRBJ2-1, with TRBD2 identical over 8 bases. The CDR3 consists of 17 residues. From germline, CDR1 is MGHRA and CDR2 YSYEKL. V lost 3 bases to trimming and J lost 1 base; unmatched junction nucleotides: 8. The DNA for the CDR3 is TGCGCCAGCAGCCAGGCCGGGACTAGGTATTCCTACAATGAGCAGTTCTTC. Translating it yields CASSQAGTRYSYNEQFF.

This clonotype was found many times. CDR3 protein: CSARGLGGLEETQYF. The CDR3 coding sequence is TGCAGTGCTAGAGGCCTGGGGGGGCTTGAGGAGACCCAGTACTTC. The V gene is TRBV20-1, the J gene TRBJ2-5; D is perhaps TRBD2 (7 bases). CDR3 length equals 15 residues. V gave up 1 base and J gave up 5 bases, with 17 bases separating them. Per the germline V gene, CDR1 is DFQATT and CDR2 is SNEGSKA (reference sequence).

This clonotype was seen ten or more times. The chain combines TRBV5-6 with TRBJ2-3; D possibly matches TRBD1 or TRBD2 (6 bases each). V was pared by 0 bases and J by 7 bases, with 15 bases between. Germline V gene data show CDR1 as SGHDT and CDR2 as YYEEEE. The CDR3 totals 15 residues. Written as DNA, the CDR3 is TGTGCCAGCAGCTTGGTGTTGGGGGGCCAATATACGCAGTATTTT. Amino acids: CASSLVLGGQYTQYF.

This clonotype was recorded at least ten times. The V gene is TRBV30, the J gene TRBJ2-7, with unresolved D. Germline CDR1 GTSNPN, CDR2 SVGIG (reference sequence). V was clipped by 1 base and J by 3 bases, with 7 bases between them. CDR3 size: 12 residues. The CDR3 DNA sequence: TGTGCCTGGAGTGGGAAACTCTACGAGCAGTACTTC. Translating gives CAWSGKLYEQYF.

This clonotype was seen at least ten times. J is TRBJ1-3 and V is TRBV20-1; D gene unclear. There are 15 residues in the CDR3. Germline V lookup: CDR1 DFQATT, CDR2 SNEGSKA (reference sequence). V dropped 2 bases and J dropped 0 bases, with 11 bases sitting between them. The CDR3: CSARTTDLSGNTIYF. The CDR3 region has the DNA TGCAGTGCTAGAACGACTGATCTCTCTGGAAACACCATATATTTT.

This clonotype was seen at least ten times. The chain recombines TRBV7-2 with TRBJ2-1, with D uncertain. The germline V gene encodes CDR1 SGHTA and CDR2 FQGNSA. The germline V and J ends were trimmed by 2 bases and 1 base, with 15 bases remaining between them. The CDR3 extends over 17 amino acids. The DNA for the CDR3 is TGTGCCAGCAGCTTATCCGGCCTAGAGTGGTCCTACAATGAGCAGTTCTTC. Residues: CASSLSGLEWSYNEQFF.

This clonotype appeared many times. The chain employs TRBV7-3 and TRBJ2-5; no definite D call. Germline CDR1 is SGHTA and CDR2 is FQGTGA. The CDR3 extends over 13 amino acids. V was clipped by 4 bases and J by 1 base, with 7 bases between them. CDR3 bases: TGTGCCAGCAGCTCGCTGGGCCAAGAGACCCAGTACTTC. Protein sequence: CASSSLGQETQYF.

This clonotype was detected many times. The chain is built from TRBV5-1 and TRBJ2-4, with D perhaps TRBD1 (6 bases). The CDR3 totals 12 residues. Germline loops: CDR1 SGHRS, CDR2 YFSETQ. The V gene lost 0 bases and the J gene lost 8 bases, with 6 bases spanning the gap. The CDR3 sequence: CASSLEGDIQYF. CDR3 nucleotide sequence: TGCGCCAGCAGCTTGGAGGGGGACATTCAGTACTTC.

In this sample, this clonotype turned up many times. This chain connects TRBV20-1 to TRBJ1-1; TRBD1 is a possible D gene (5 bases). Germline V CDR1 and CDR2: DFQATT, SNEGSKA (reference sequence). V lost 6 bases and J lost 4, with 12 bases in between. CDR3 size: 12 residues. In nucleotides, the CDR3 is TGCAGTGCCTCAGGGAGGGGCACTGAAGCTTTCTTT. Translating gives CSASGRGTEAFF.

Many counts were recorded for this clonotype. This sequence joins TRBV20-1 and TRBJ2-1; 7 bases fit TRBD2. V lost 6 bases to trimming and J lost 12 bases; unmatched junction nucleotides: 8. CDR3 length: 11 residues. Per the germline V gene, CDR1 is DFQATT and CDR2 is SNEGSKA (reference sequence). The CDR3 DNA follows: TGCAGTGCCCACACCGGGACTATGCAGTTCTTC. Protein sequence: CSAHTGTMQFF.

This clonotype was counted a few times. The chain combines TRBV7-2 with TRBJ2-1; no clear D. This CDR3 contains 14 residues. Germline CDR1 is SGHTA and CDR2 is FQGNSA. Trimming left V 5 bases short and J 4 bases short, with 12 bases between. The CDR3 region has the DNA TGTGCCAGCAGCCCCATCTTAGGGTACAATGAGCAGTTCTTC. This translates into CASSPILGYNEQFF.

This clonotype was seen ten or more times. This CDR3 reads CASSFPLIGAKNIQYF. The CDR3 region has the DNA TGTGCCAGCAGCTTCCCCCTCATAGGGGCCAAAAACATTCAGTACTTC. The V call is TRBV7-8, the J call TRBJ2-4; D call uncertain. There are 16 residues in the CDR3. Trimming shortened V by 3 bases and J by 1 base, and 13 bases separated the two germline ends. In germline, CDR1 is SGHVS, CDR2 FQNEAQ.

This clonotype occurred a few times. The V call is TRBV3-1, the J call TRBJ2-7; D remains unclear. Trimming took off 3 bases at V and 3 bases at J, with 12 bases between the two ends. The CDR3 runs 14 residues. The germline V gene has CDR1 LGHDT and CDR2 YNNKEL (reference sequence). As DNA, the CDR3 is TGTGCCAGCAGCCATAGGTGGGGAATCTACGAGCAGTACTTC. Translation gives CASSHRWGIYEQYF.